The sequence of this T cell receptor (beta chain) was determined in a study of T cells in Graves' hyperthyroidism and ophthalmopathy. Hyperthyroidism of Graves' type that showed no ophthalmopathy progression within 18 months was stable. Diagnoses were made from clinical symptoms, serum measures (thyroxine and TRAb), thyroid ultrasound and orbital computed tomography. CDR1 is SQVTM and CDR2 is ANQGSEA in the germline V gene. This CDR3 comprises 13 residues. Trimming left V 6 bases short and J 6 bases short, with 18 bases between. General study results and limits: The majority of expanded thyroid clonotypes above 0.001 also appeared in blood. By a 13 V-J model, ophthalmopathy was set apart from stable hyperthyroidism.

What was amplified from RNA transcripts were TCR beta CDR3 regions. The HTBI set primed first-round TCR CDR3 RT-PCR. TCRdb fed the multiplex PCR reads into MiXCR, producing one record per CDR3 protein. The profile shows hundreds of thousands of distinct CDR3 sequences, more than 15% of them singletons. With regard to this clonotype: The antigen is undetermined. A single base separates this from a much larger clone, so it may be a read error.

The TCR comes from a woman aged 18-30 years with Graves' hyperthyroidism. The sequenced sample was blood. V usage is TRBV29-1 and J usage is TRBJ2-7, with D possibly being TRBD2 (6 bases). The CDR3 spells CSVRITGVGEQYF. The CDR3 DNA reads TGCAGCGTCAGAATAACGGGAGTGGGCGAGCAGTACTTC.